These 2 T cell receptor beta chains share one sample of origin, sequenced in a study of control samples from healthy donors and cancer patients. Libraries were prepared by immunoSEQ multiplex PCR; TCRdb keeps only in-frame clonotypes and omits some of them. The sample consists of about 45,000 clones, roughly 77% of them appearing once. The sequenced sample consisted of formalin-fixed, paraffin-embedded tissue. The source is a male donor with melanoma.

CDR3 residues: CASSYFQSYGYTF. Written as DNA, the CDR3 is TGTGCCAGCAGTTACTTCCAGTCCTATGGCTACACCTTC. The chain is built from TRBV6-5 and TRBJ1-2; D is uncertain. This CDR3 contains 13 residues. Germline V gene data show CDR1 as MNHEY and CDR2 as SVGAGI. V was trimmed by 1 base and J by 4 bases, leaving 7 bases between them.

V is TRBV29-1 and J is TRBJ2-3, with 8 positions matching TRBD2. Germline CDR1 SQVTM, CDR2 ANQGSEA. This CDR3 has 14 residues. V was clipped by 5 bases and J by 4 bases; unmatched bases: 8. In DNA, the CDR3 is TGCAGCGTTCCTTTGACTAGCGTGTCAGATACGCAGTATTTT. Translation: CSVPLTSVSDTQYF.